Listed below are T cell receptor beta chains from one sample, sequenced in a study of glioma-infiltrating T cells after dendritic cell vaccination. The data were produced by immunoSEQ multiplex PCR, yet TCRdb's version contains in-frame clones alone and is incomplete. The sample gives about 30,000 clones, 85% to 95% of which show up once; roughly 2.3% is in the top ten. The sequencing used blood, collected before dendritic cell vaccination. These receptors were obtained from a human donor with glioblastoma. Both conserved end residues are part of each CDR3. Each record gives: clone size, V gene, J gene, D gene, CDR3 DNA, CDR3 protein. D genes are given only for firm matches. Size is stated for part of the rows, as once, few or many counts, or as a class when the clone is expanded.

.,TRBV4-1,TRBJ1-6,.,TGCGCCAGCAGCCAAGAGAGGCAAGGGGGTTCACCCCTCCACTTT,CASSQERQGGSPLHF
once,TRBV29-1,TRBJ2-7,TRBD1,TGCAGCTTCCGGGACAGCTACTACGAGCAGTACTTC,CSFRDSYYEQYF
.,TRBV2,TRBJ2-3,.,TGTGCCAGCAGTGAAGGGGGCCGCACAGATACGCAGTATTTT,CASSEGGRTDTQYF
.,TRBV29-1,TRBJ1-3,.,TGCAGCGCTTCTCAGGGAGGTGGAAACACCATATATTTT,CSASQGGGNTIYF
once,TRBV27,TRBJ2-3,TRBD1,TGTGCCAGCAGTTTTTCCCGGGACAGGGTCGATACGCAGTATTTT,CASSFSRDRVDTQYF
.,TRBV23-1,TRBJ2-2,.,TGCGCCAGCAGTCAATTTAGGACAGGGAGGGCGGAGCTGTTTTTT,CASSQFRTGRAELFF
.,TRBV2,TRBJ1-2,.,TGTGCCAGCAGCAGGGTTTCCTATGGCTACACCTTC,CASSRVSYGYTF
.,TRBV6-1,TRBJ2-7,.,TGTGCCAGCAGTGAAGCGGGGGGGCTGGCTGAGCAGTACTTC,CASSEAGGLAEQYF
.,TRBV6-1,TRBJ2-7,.,TGTGCCAGCTGGGGAAGACAGTACGAGCAGTACTTC,CASWGRQYEQYF
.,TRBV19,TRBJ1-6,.,TGTGCCAGTACCGGGGGGGACCTTAGGAATTCACCCCTCCACTTT,CASTGGDLRNSPLHF
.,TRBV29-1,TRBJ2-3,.,TGCAGCGTCCTATCGGAACAGGGAACCATCGCCTTT,CSVLSEQGTIAF
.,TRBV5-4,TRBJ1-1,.,TGTGCCAGCAGCCTACTCCAGGGGCCTTTAATGAACACTGAAGCTTTCTTT,CASSLLQGPLMNTEAFF
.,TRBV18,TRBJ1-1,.,TGTGCCAGCTCAGATAACAGGGTGGGGAACACTGAAGCTTTCTTT,CASSDNRVGNTEAFF
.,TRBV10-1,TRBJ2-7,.,TGCGCCAGCAGTCCCCAGGGGGGATACGAGCAGTACTTC,CASSPQGGYEQYF
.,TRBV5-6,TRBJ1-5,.,TGTGCCAGCAGCTTGGGGACAGTCACGAGGGATCAGCCCCAGCATTTT,CASSLGTVTRDQPQHF
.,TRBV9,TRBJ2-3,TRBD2,TGTGCCAGCAGCGGGCGGCCGGGACTAGGGACAGATACGCAGTATTTT,CASSGRPGLGTDTQYF
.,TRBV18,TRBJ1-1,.,TGTGCCAGCTCCGAGGGCAGAAACACTGAAGCTTTCTTT,CASSEGRNTEAFF
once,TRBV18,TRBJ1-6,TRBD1,TGTGCCAGCTCACCACCGGTAACCAGGGGGGCGAATTCACCCCTCCACTTT,CASSPPVTRGANSPLHF
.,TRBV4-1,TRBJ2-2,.,TGCGCCAGCAGCCAAGATCGGAACACCGGGGAGCTGTTTTTT,CASSQDRNTGELFF
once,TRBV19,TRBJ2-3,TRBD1,TGTGCCAGTAGTATCCGGGACAGGGGGCCGGGAGATACGCAGTATTTT,CASSIRDRGPGDTQYF
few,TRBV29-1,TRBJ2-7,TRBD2,TGCAGCGCTTGCGGGGGAGGGGACGAGCAGTACTTC,CSACGGGDEQYF
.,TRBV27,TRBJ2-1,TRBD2,TGTGCCAGCAGTTTGGGGACTAGCTACAATGAGCAGTTCTTC,CASSLGTSYNEQFF